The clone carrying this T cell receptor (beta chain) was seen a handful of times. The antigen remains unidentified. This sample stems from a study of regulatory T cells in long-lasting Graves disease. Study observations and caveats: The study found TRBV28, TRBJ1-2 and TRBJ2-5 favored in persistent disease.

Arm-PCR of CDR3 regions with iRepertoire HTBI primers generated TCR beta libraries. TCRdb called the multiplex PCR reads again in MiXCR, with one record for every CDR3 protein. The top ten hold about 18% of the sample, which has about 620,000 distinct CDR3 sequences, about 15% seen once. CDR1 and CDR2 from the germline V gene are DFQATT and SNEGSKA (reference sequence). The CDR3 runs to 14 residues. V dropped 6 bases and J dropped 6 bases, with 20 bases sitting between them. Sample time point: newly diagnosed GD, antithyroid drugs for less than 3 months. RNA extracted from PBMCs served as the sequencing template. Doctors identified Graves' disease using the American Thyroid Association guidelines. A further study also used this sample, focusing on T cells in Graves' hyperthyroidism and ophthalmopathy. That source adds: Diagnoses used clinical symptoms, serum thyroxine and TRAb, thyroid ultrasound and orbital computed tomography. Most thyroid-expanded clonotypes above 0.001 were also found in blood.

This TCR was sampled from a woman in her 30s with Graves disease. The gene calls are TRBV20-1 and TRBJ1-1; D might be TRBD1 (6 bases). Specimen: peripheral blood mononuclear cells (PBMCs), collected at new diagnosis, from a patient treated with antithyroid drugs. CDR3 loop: CSARRQDWDSEAFF. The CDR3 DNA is TGCAGTGCGAGGAGACAGGATTGGGACTCTGAAGCTTTCTTT.